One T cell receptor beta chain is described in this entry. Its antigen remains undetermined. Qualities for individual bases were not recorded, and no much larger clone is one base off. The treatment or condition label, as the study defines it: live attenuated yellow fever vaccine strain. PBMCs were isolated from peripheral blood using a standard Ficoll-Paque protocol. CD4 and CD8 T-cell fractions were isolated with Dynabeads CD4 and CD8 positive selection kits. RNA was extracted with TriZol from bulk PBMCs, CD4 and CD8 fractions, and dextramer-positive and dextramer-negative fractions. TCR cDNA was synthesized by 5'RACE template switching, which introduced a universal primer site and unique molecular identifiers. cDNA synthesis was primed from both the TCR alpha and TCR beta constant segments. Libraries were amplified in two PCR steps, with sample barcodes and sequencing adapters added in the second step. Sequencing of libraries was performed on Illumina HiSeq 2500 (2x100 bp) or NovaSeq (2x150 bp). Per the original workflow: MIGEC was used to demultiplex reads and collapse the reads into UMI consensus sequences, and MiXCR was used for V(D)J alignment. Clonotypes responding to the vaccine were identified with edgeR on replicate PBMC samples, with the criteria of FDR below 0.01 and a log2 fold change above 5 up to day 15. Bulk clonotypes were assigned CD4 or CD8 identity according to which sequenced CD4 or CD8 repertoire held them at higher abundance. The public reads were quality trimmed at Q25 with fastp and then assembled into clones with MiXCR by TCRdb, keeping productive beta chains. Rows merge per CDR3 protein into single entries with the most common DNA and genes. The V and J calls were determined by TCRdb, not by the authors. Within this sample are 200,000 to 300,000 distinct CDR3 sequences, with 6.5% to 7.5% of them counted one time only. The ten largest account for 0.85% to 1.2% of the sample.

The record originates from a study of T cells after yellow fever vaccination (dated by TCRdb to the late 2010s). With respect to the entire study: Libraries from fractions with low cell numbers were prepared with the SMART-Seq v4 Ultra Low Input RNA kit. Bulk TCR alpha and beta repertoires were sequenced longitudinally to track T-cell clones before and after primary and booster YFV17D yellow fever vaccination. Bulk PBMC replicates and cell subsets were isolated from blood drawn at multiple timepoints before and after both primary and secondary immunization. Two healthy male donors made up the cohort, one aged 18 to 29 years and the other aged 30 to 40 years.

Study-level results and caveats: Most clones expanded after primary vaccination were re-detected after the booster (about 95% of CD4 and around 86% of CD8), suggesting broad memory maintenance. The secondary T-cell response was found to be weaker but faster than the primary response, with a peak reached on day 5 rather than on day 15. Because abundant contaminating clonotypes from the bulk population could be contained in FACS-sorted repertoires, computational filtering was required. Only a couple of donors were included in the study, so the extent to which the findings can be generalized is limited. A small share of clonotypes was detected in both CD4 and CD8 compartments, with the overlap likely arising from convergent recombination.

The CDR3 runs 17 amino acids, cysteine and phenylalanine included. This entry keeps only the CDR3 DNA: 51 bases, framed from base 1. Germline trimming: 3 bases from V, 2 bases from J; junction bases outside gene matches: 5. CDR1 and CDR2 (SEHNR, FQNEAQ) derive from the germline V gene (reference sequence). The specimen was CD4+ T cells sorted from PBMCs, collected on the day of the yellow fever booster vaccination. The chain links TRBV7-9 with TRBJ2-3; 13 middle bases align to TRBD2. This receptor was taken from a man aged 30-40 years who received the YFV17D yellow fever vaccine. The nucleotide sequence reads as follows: TGTGCCAGCAGCTTGGCACTAGCGGGAGGGTCCACAGATACGCAGTATTTT. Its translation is CASSLALAGGSTDTQYF. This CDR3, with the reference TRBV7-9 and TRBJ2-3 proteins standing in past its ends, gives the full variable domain DTGVSQNPRHKITKRGQNVTFRCDPISEHNRLYWYRQTLGQGPEFLTYFQNEAQLEKSRLLSDRFSAERPKGSFSTLEIQRTEQGDSAMYLCASSLALAGGSTDTQYFGPGTRLTVL.